Presented here are 12 T cell receptor beta chains from one specimen sequenced in a study of regulatory T cells in long-lasting Graves disease. Arm-PCR with iRepertoire HTBI primers amplified the CDR3 regions for these TCR beta libraries. A single record per CDR3 protein comes from TCRdb applying MiXCR to the multiplex PCR reads. The table includes some 450,000 distinct CDR3 sequences, 16% detected once. Time point described: newly diagnosed GD, antithyroid drugs for less than 3 months. Generation of the TCR library employed RNA extracted from PBMCs. In addition, the sample was reused for a study of T cells in Graves' hyperthyroidism and ophthalmopathy.

This material consisted of peripheral blood mononuclear cells (PBMCs), taken at new diagnosis, from a patient treated with antithyroid drugs. These TCRs come from a woman in her twenties or thirties with Graves disease.

Turning to this clonotype: One end of the junction varies from germline; a read error may be responsible. The chain carries TRBV27 and TRBJ1-3; TRBD1 is a possible D gene (5 bases). This CDR3 contains 14 residues. The V gene's germline CDR1 is MNHEY and CDR2 SMNVEV (reference sequence). DNA of the CDR3: TGTGCCAGCAGTTTGGGGACCGCCGGAAACACCATATTTTTT. Amino acids: CASSLGTAGNTIFF.

The genes are TRBV11-2 and TRBJ2-1, with 12 nucleotides matching TRBD2. The CDR3 spans 18 residues. V lost 5 bases to trimming and J lost 5 bases; unmatched junction nucleotides: 13. Germline assignment: CDR1 SGHAT and CDR2 FQNNGV. The CDR3 coding sequence is TGTGCCAGCAGCCCCCGGACTAGCGGGAAAAATTCACACAATGAGCAGTTCTTC. The encoded protein is CASSPRTSGKNSHNEQFF.

This sequence joins TRBV20-1 and TRBJ2-2; D gene unclear. The V gene's germline CDR1 is DFQATT and CDR2 SNEGSKA (reference sequence). Trimming removed 3 bases from V and 0 bases from J, with 5 bases in between. This CDR3 has 13 residues. Here the CDR3 DNA reads TGCAGTGCTAGTGTTCCGAACACCGGGGAGCTGTTTTTT. Its protein is CSASVPNTGELFF.

This clonotype was counted between two and nine times. The chain has TRBV18 and TRBJ2-7; D may match TRBD1 or TRBD2 (5 bases each). The CDR3 length is 14 residues. Germline CDR1 reads KGHSH; CDR2 reads LQKENI. V dropped 3 bases and J dropped 1 base, with 10 bases sitting between them. CDR3 sequence reads: CASSPGTESYEQYF. DNA for the CDR3: TGTGCCAGCTCACCGGGGACGGAATCCTACGAGCAGTACTTC.

This clonotype appeared many times. The rearrangement uses TRBV7-9 and TRBJ2-7; 9 positions agree with TRBD2. Trimming took 7 bases from V and 0 from J; bases not matched to a gene: 7. Germline V gene data show CDR1 as SEHNR and CDR2 as FQNEAQ (reference sequence). This CDR3 has 15 residues. CDR3 DNA: TGTGCCAGCACCAATAGGACTAGCGCCTCCTACGAGCAGTACTTC. It translates to CASTNRTSASYEQYF.

The table lists this clonotype with a few counts. The rearrangement joins TRBV30 to TRBJ2-7; tentatively, D is TRBD1 or TRBD2 (5 bases each). The CDR3 runs 16 residues. Germline CDR1 and CDR2: GTSNPN and SVGIG (reference sequence). Trimming removed 2 bases from V and 3 bases from J, with 20 bases in between. The CDR3 is CAWSFRDRFEGYEQYF. CDR3 DNA: TGTGCCTGGAGTTTCCGCGACAGATTTGAGGGCTACGAGCAGTACTTC.

The chain combines TRBV6-1 with TRBJ2-2, with a tentative D call TRBD2 (5 bases). There are 15 residues in the CDR3. Germline V gives CDR1 MNHNS, CDR2 SASEGT. Deletions cut 5 bases from V and 2 bases from J, with 12 bases between. DNA for the CDR3: TGTGCCAGCAGTCCCCGGACTTTAAACACCGGGGAGCTGTTTTTT. It encodes CASSPRTLNTGELFF.

The sample holds many counts of this clonotype. The conserved phenylalanine or tryptophan normally closing the CDR3 is absent here, so this likely arose from a read error. The limits of the CDR3 on the DNA are not certain, so only TCRdb's listed CDR3 is given. The J gene is TRBJ2-3, the V gene TRBV11-1. Looked up from germline, CDR1 is SGHAT and CDR2 is FQDESV (reference sequence). The CDR3 is 9 amino acids long, termini counted. CDR3 loop: CASSSLRMA.

The chain joins TRBV11-2 to TRBJ1-5; D gene unclear. Germline V CDR1 and CDR2: SGHAT, FQNNGV. V was clipped by 0 bases and J by 0 bases, with 9 bases between them. CDR3 size: 16 residues. CDR3 DNA sequence: TGTGCCAGCAGCTTAGATCCGGGGTATAGCAATCAGCCCCAGCATTTT. Protein: CASSLDPGYSNQPQHF.

This clonotype was seen many times. The chain is built from TRBV28 and TRBJ2-7; 8 nucleotides agree with TRBD2. Trimming removed 6 bases from V and 2 bases from J; junction bases left unmatched: 6. Germline CDR1 reads MDHEN; CDR2 reads SYDVKM. There are 14 residues in the CDR3. The chain's CDR3 is CASRISGTAYEQYF. DNA of the CDR3: TGTGCCAGCAGGATTAGCGGGACGGCCTACGAGCAGTACTTC.

This clonotype was detected only a few times. The V call is TRBV29-1, the J call TRBJ1-1; D unresolved. There are 13 residues in the CDR3. In germline, CDR1 is SQVTM, CDR2 ANQGSEA. V was clipped by 3 bases and J by 2 bases, with 10 bases between them. CDR3 sequence reads: CSVEWSGNTEAFF. Written as DNA, the CDR3 is TGCAGCGTTGAGTGGTCGGGTAACACTGAAGCTTTCTTT.

This clonotype was detected ten times or more. V and J are TRBV24-1 and TRBJ2-5, with TRBD2 matching over 7 bases. The germline V gene has CDR1 KGHDR and CDR2 SFDVKD. This CDR3 comprises 14 residues. The trim removed 9 bases at V and 4 bases at J, leaving 10 bases unmatched. The CDR3 spells CATAPGGSRETQYF. CDR3 sequence (DNA): TGTGCCACCGCACCGGGCGGGAGTCGAGAGACCCAGTACTTC.